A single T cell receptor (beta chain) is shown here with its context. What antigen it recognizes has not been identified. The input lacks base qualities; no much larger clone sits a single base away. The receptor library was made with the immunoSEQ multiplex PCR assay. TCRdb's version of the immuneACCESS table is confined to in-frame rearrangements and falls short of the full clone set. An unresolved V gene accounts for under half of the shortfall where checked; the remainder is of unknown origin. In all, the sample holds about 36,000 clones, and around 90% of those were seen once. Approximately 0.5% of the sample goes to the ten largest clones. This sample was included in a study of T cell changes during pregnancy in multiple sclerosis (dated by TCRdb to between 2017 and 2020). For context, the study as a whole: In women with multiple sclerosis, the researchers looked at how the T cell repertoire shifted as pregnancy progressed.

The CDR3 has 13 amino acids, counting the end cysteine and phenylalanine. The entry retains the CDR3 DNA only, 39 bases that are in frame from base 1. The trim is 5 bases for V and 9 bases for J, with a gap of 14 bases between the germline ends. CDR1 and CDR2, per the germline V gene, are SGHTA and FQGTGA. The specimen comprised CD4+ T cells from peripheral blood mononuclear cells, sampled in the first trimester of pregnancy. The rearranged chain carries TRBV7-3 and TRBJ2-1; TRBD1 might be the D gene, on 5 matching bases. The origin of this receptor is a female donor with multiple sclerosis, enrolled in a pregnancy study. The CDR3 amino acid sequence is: CASSPIPDSEQFF. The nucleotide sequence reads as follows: TGTGCCAGCAGCCCAATACCCGACAGTGAGCAGTTCTTC.